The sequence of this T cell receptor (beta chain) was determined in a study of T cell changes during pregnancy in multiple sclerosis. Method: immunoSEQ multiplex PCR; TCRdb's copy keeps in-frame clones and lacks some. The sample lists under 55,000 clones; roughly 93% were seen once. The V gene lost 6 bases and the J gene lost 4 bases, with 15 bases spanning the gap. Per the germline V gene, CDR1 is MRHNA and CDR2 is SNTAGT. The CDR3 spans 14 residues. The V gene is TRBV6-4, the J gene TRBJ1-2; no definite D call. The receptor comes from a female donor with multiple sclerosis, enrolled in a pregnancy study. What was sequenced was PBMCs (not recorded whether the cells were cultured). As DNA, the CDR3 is TGTGCCAGCAGCATGACGGGCGGTAGCTATGGCTACACCTTC. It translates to CASSMTGGSYGYTF.